This T cell receptor (beta chain) was obtained from a study of persistence of HIV-infected CD4 T cells. Cells were stimulated nonspecifically with anti-CD3/anti-CD28 magnetic beads. CD4+ T cells upregulating both CD40 ligand and CD69 were sorted as responding cells. The immunoSEQ assay was version 4, run in survey mode. Clones were read by immunoSEQ multiplex PCR, and TCRdb kept only the in-frame ones, dropping some. This repertoire shows about 45,000 clones, approximately 90% found once; its top ten account for 2.5% to 4%. Germline V CDR1 and CDR2: MNHEY, SMNVEV (reference sequence). CDR3 length: 20 amino acids. V shed 7 bases, J shed 3 bases, and the junction held 22 bases outside the gene matches. To note about this clone: Its cognate antigen is unknown.

This chain uses TRBV27 with TRBJ2-3; 10 bases map to TRBD2. The TCR comes from an adult woman with HIV who was CMV-seropositive. This specimen consisted of CD4+ T cells sorted from PBMCs after roughly 18-hour stimulation, obtained from a patient who received antiretroviral therapy. The CDR3 loop reads CASKLWGGASGRFLTDTQYF. CDR3 sequence (DNA): TGTGCCAGCAAGTTGTGGGGGGGAGCTAGCGGGAGATTTTTGACAGATACGCAGTATTTT.